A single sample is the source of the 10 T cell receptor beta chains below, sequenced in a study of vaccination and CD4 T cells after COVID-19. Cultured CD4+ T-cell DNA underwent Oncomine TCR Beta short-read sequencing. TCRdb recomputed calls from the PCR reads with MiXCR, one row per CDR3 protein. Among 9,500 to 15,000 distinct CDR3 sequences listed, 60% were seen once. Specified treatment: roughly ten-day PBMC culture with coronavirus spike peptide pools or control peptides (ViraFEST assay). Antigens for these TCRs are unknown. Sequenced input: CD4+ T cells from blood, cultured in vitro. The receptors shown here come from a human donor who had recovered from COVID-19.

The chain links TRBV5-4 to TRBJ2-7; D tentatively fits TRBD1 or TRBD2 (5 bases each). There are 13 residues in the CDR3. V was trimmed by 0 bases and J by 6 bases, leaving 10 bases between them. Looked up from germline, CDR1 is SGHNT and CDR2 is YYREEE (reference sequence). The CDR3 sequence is CASSLELRGEQYF. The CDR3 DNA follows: TGTGCCAGCAGCTTGGAGTTGAGGGGCGAGCAGTACTTC.

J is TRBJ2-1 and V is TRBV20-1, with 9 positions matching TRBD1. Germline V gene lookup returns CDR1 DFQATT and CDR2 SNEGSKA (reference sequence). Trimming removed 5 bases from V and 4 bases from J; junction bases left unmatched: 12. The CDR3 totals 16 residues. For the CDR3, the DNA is TGCAGTGCTCCGCGGATCTCGGGACAGGGATACAATGAGCAGTTCTTC. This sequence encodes CSAPRISGQGYNEQFF.

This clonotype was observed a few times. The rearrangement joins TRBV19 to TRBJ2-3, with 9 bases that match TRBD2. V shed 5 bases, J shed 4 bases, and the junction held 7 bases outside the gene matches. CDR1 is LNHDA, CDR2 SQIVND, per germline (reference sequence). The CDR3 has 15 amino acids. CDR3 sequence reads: CASSPIAGEADTQYF. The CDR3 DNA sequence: TGTGCCAGTAGTCCGATAGCGGGAGAGGCAGATACGCAGTATTTT.

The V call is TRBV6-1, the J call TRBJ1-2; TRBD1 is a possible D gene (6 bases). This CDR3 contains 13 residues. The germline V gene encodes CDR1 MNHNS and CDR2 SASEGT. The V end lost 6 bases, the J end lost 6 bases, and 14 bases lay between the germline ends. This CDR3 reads CASSFTGRNGYTF. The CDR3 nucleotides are TGTGCCAGCAGCTTCACAGGGAGGAATGGCTACACCTTC.

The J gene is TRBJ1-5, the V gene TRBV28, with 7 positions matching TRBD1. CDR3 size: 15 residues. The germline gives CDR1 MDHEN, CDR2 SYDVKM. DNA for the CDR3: TGTGGGTGCAGGGGGGGAAGAGGTAGCAATCAGCCCCAGCATTTT. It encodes CGCRGGRGSNQPQHF. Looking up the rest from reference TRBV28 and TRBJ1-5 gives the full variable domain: DVKVTQSSRYLVKRTGEKVFLECVQDMDHENMFWYRQDPGLGLRLIYFSYDVKMKEKGDIPEGYSVSREKKERFSLILESASTNQTSMYLCGCRGGRGSNQPQHFGDGTRLSIL.

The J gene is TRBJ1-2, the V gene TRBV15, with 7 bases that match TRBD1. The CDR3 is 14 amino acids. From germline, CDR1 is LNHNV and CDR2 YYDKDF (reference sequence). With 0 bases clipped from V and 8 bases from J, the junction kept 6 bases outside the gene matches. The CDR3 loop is CATSRDMGTEGYTF. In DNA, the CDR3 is TGTGCCACCAGCAGAGATATGGGGACAGAAGGCTACACCTTC.

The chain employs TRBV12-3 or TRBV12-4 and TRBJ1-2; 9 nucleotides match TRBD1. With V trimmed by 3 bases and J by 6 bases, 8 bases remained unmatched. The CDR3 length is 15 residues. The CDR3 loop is CASSFPSTGGNGYTF. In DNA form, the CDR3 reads TGTGCCAGCAGTTTCCCTTCGACAGGGGGAAATGGCTACACCTTC.

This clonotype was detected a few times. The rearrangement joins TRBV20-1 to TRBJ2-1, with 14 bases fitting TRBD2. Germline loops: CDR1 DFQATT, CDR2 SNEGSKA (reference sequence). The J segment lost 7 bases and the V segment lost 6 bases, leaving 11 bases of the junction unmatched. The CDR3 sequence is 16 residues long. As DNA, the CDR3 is TGCAGTGCCGGGACTAGCGGGAGTTCCGGCTGGAATGAGCAGTTCTTC. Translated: CSAGTSGSSGWNEQFF.

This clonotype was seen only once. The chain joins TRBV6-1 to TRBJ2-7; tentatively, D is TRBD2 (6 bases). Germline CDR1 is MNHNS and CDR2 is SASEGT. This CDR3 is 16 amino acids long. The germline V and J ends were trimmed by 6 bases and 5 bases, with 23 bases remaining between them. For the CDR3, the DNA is TGTGCCAGCAGCAAAACAAGGGACTCTGTCGGCCACGAGCAGTACTTC. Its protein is CASSKTRDSVGHEQYF.

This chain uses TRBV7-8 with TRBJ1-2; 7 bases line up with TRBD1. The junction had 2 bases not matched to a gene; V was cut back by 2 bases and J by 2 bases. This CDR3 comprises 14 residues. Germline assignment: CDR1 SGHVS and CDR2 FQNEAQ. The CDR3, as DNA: TGTGCCAGCAGCTTACAGACAGGGAACTATGGCTACACCTTC. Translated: CASSLQTGNYGYTF.